This T cell receptor beta chain was captured by sequencing in a study of patients and donors after allogeneic stem cell transplantation. TCRdb reprocessed the RT-PCR reads via MiXCR and lists one record per CDR3 protein. The data contain roughly 230,000 distinct CDR3 sequences, 13% to 15% of them seen just once; the ten biggest clones take up about 9.9%. Germline CDR1 and CDR2: SGHAT and FQNNGV. This CDR3 has 15 residues. The V and J ends lost 5 bases and 4 bases, in that order; junction bases with no gene match: 7. The TCR originated in a human donor who was either an allogeneic HSCT recipient or a stem cell or donor lymphocyte infusion donor (not recorded which). It is not recorded whose cells these are; they may come from a transplant donor. The sequenced sample consisted of blood, either unsorted or a sorted T cell fraction (not recorded which). The gene calls are TRBV11-2 and TRBJ2-1, with TRBD2 matching over 8 bases. The CDR3, as DNA: TGTGCCAGCAGCCCCCGGACTAGCATATACAATGAGCAGTTCTTC. It specifies CASSPRTSIYNEQFF. Full variable domain (outside the CDR3, taken from reference TRBV11-2 and TRBJ2-1): EAGVAQSPRYKIIEKRQSVAFWCNPISGHATLYWYQQILGQGPKLLIQFQNNGVVDDSQLPKDRFSAERLKGVDSTLKIQPAKLEDSAVYLCASSPRTSIYNEQFFGPGTRLTVL.